These T cell receptor beta chains were read from a single sample in a study of T-cell memory formation after mild COVID-19. TCRdb re-called the 5' RACE reads through MiXCR, storing one row per CDR3 protein. Counted here are nearly 200,000 distinct CDR3 sequences, about 16% occurring once; the ten biggest clones make up roughly 2.6%. The specimen sequenced was PBMCs or a T cell subset sorted from them (not recorded which). These receptor sequences come from an adult woman who had mild COVID-19 (a few samples of this study predate the infection). Cell type and time point are not known. Each CDR3 is given without its conserved first and last residue.

V gene	J gene	CDR3 length	CDR3 protein
TRBV3-1	TRBJ1-2	11	ASSHTVNYGYT
TRBV7-2	TRBJ2-5	12	ASTLGPGLGTQY
TRBV7-8	TRBJ2-1	11	ASSLAWGNEQF
TRBV4-3	TRBJ2-5	15	ASSQDNSGRPQETQY
TRBV6-5	TRBJ1-2	10	ASSHKGYGYT
TRBV7-2	TRBJ2-7	13	ASSLAADREPSRD
TRBV7-2	TRBJ2-5	10	ASSLSQQTQY
TRBV14	TRBJ1-2	13	ASSQDYRGTHGYT
TRBV12-3/TRBV12-4	TRBJ1-5	14	ASSSQGGMVNQPQH
TRBV29-1	TRBJ2-7	15	SVATKRAAENSYEQY
TRBV5-6	TRBJ1-1	11	ASSSLDRVGAF
TRBV24-1	TRBJ1-2	12	ATSRDSVNYGYT
TRBV12-3/TRBV12-4	TRBJ1-6	14	ASSFGISSYNSPLH
TRBV15	TRBJ2-3	12	ATSRELTGDTQY
TRBV20-1	TRBJ1-2	11	SARDLQNYGYT
TRBV7-7	TRBJ2-1	13	ASSLKGGAYNEQF
TRBV24-1	TRBJ2-3	14	ATSETGTGRTDTQY
TRBV11-2	TRBJ2-2	14	ASSHYGEKNTGELF
TRBV7-6	TRBJ2-1	13	ASSNRTGGYNEQF
TRBV7-9	TRBJ1-5	12	ASSLASSNQPQH
TRBV5-5	TRBJ1-2	14	ASSSNPGQRLDGYT
TRBV29-1	TRBJ2-7	11	SVDLGHSYEQY
TRBV18	TRBJ2-1	11	ASSPPGDNEQF
TRBV6-1	TRBJ1-5	14	ASSYPGGSSNQPQH
TRBV20-1	TRBJ2-1	14	SARDWGLAGGGEQF
TRBV13	TRBJ2-7	13	ASSLASGTYYEQY
TRBV5-1	TRBJ2-4	13	ASSLSPGGRNIQY
TRBV20-1	TRBJ2-4	16	SARDGGQSIATKNIQY
TRBV9	TRBJ2-1	11	AESREMYNEQF
TRBV20-1	TRBJ2-7	12	SATGGLDAYEQY
TRBV7-9	TRBJ1-2	11	ASSFSDFYGYT
TRBV7-2	TRBJ2-7	12	ASSRTSGRYEQY
TRBV7-9	TRBJ2-2	16	ASSRLGFGRETPGELF
TRBV7-3	TRBJ2-7	10	ASSPSGGEQY
TRBV6-1	TRBJ1-1	10	ASGSVNTEAF
TRBV28	TRBJ1-1	11	ASNTQGNTEAF
TRBV5-6	TRBJ2-4	12	ASSLRGGQDIQY